A single sample gave rise to the 14 T cell receptor beta chains below, sequenced in a study of type 1 regulatory T cells. TCRdb reprocessed the reads with MiXCR, giving one entry per CDR3 protein. The sample has some 100,000 distinct CDR3 sequences, 25% to 40% seen once. Sequenced input: CD4+ T cells, either the whole sample or a sorted fraction (not recorded which). The receptors were gathered from a human donor in good health.

The J gene is TRBJ1-1, the V gene TRBV15, with 10 bases that match TRBD1. From germline, CDR1 is LNHNV and CDR2 YYDKDF (reference sequence). J lost 3 bases, V lost 0 bases, and 13 bases had no gene match. The CDR3 runs 19 residues. The CDR3 is CATSREFGVVGTGDTEAFF. The CDR3 coding sequence is TGTGCCACCAGCAGAGAATTTGGCGTGGTCGGGACAGGGGACACTGAAGCTTTCTTT.

The J gene is TRBJ2-1, the V gene TRBV5-1, with D hard to call. Trimming removed 4 bases from V and 0 bases from J, with 14 bases in between. Germline CDR1 is SGHRS and CDR2 is YFSETQ. The CDR3 has 16 amino acids. The CDR3 region is CASSTSTGVSYNEQFF. The CDR3 region has the DNA TGCGCCAGCAGCACCTCGACGGGTGTCTCCTACAATGAGCAGTTCTTC. Variable domain in full (rest from reference TRBV5-1 and TRBJ2-1): KAGVTQTPRYLIKTRGQQVTLSCSPISGHRSVSWYQQTPGQGLQFLFEYFSETQRNKGNFPGRFSGRQFSNSRSEMNVSTLELGDSALYLCASSTSTGVSYNEQFFGPGTRLTVL.

The V call is TRBV5-8, the J call TRBJ2-2; TRBD1 agrees at 7 bases. The germline V gene has CDR1 SGHTS and CDR2 YDEGEE. The J segment lost 4 bases and the V segment lost 5 bases, leaving 8 bases of the junction unmatched. The CDR3 extends over 15 amino acids. The CDR3 loop reads CASRRGGTGTGELFF. The DNA of the CDR3 is TGTGCCAGCAGACGAGGGGGCACGGGCACCGGGGAGCTGTTTTTT.

Only a few counts were recorded for this clonotype. The genes are TRBV29-1 and TRBJ2-1; 7 bases match TRBD2. Trimming removed 7 bases from V and 10 bases from J; junction bases left unmatched: 7. Germline-derived CDR1 and CDR2 are SQVTM and ANQGSEA. The CDR3 is 11 residues long. CDR3 residues: CSAEPGLEQFF. The CDR3 DNA follows: TGCAGCGCCGAGCCGGGACTAGAGCAGTTCTTC.

This chain's CDR3 is CSVEDKRGDKQYF. CDR3 in DNA: TGCAGCGTTGAAGACAAAAGAGGGGATAAGCAGTACTTC. This chain uses TRBV29-1 with TRBJ2-7; D might be TRBD1 or TRBD2, each matching 5 bases. The CDR3 runs to 13 residues. The V gene lost 0 bases and the J gene lost 8 bases, with 14 bases spanning the gap. Germline V gene lookup returns CDR1 SQVTM and CDR2 ANQGSEA.

The J gene is TRBJ2-3, the V gene TRBV7-3, with 7 bases identical to TRBD2. Germline loops: CDR1 SGHTA, CDR2 FQGTGA. Losses at the gene ends were 5 bases for V and 6 bases for J; bases not matched to a gene: 11. CDR3 length: 15 amino acids. The CDR3 reads CASSPEAGRGDTQYF. CDR3 DNA: TGTGCCAGCAGCCCAGAGGCAGGGCGGGGGGATACGCAGTATTTT.

This chain links TRBV29-1 with TRBJ2-1, with 9 bases aligning to TRBD2. Losses at the gene ends were 7 bases for V and 7 bases for J; bases not matched to a gene: 8. The V gene's germline CDR1 is SQVTM and CDR2 ANQGSEA. This CDR3 region has 13 residues. Written as DNA, the CDR3 is TGCAGCGCCCGTAGCGGGAGTGAGAATGAGCAGTTCTTC. Translation: CSARSGSENEQFF.

The rearrangement uses TRBV7-2 and TRBJ1-2; TRBD1 might be the D (5 bases). V lost 5 bases to trimming and J lost 7 bases, with 14 bases between them. The V gene's germline CDR1 is SGHTA and CDR2 FQGNSA. The length of the CDR3 is 13 residues. CDR3 region: CASSPPIRVGYTF. The DNA for the CDR3 is TGTGCCAGCAGCCCCCCGATCAGGGTTGGCTACACCTTC.

The V call is TRBV7-2, the J call TRBJ2-1; 11 nucleotides line up with TRBD2. Germline values: CDR1 SGHTA, CDR2 FQGNSA. The CDR3 contains 18 residues. Trimming removed 1 base from V and 3 bases from J; junction bases left unmatched: 8. CDR3 coding DNA: TGTGCCAGCAGCTTAGTTCGTCTAGCGGGAGGATACTACAATGAGCAGTTCTTC. Its protein is CASSLVRLAGGYYNEQFF.

This clonotype was seen a few times. The chain employs TRBV5-1 and TRBJ2-5, with TRBD1 matching over 10 bases. The CDR3 covers 16 residues. V gave up 4 bases and J gave up 7 bases; unmatched junction bases: 13. Per germline, CDR1 SGHRS and CDR2 YFSETQ. CDR3 region: CASSRTGGASEGTQYF. CDR3 DNA: TGCGCCAGCAGCCGGACAGGGGGGGCTAGCGAAGGGACCCAGTACTTC.

This sequence joins TRBV6-1 and TRBJ2-2; no firm D call. V lost 3 bases and J lost 5, with 10 bases in between. Germline CDR1 reads MNHNS; CDR2 reads SASEGT. CDR3 length: 14 amino acids. The CDR3 loop is CASSEVWVTGELFF. The CDR3 DNA follows: TGTGCCAGCAGTGAGGTCTGGGTGACCGGGGAGCTGTTTTTT.

This chain uses TRBV7-6 with TRBJ2-7; D is unclear. The V and J ends lost 5 bases and 5 bases respectively, with 13 bases between them. Per germline, CDR1 SGHVS and CDR2 FNYEAQ. There are 13 residues in the CDR3. The CDR3 region has the DNA TGTGCCAGCAGCCCAGAACCCATACACGAGCAGTACTTC. It is translated as CASSPEPIHEQYF. Filled out from reference TRBV7-6 and TRBJ2-7, the complete variable domain reads GAGVSQSPRYKVTKRGQDVALRCDPISGHVSLYWYRQALGQGPEFLTYFNYEAQQDKSGLPNDRFSAERPEGSISTLTIQRTEQRDSAMYRCASSPEPIHEQYFGPGTRLTVT.

The chain is built from TRBV6-1 and TRBJ2-3; a weak D match, TRBD2 (6 bases). The germline V gene has CDR1 MNHNS and CDR2 SASEGT. The CDR3 covers 14 residues. Trimming shortened V by 5 bases and J by 4 bases, and 13 bases separated the two germline ends. The CDR3 nucleotides read TGTGCCAGCAGTCAGTACGGGAGAGCAGATACGCAGTATTTT. This encodes CASSQYGRADTQYF.

There are a few counts of this clonotype. V gene TRBV7-2 combines with J gene TRBJ2-5, with 7 bases aligning to TRBD2. This CDR3 has 15 amino acids. Germline CDR1 reads SGHTA; CDR2 reads FQGNSA. V shed 1 base and J 7 bases; nucleotides not matched to a gene: 9. The CDR3 DNA reads TGTGCCAGCAGCTTAGAGGCTAGCGGCTTGGGGACCCAGTACTTC. It codes for CASSLEASGLGTQYF.